These 2 T cell receptor beta chains share one sample of origin, sequenced in a study of T cell repertoires in urothelial bladder cancer. Some clones are missing from TCRdb's copy, which holds only in-frame ones; the method was immunoSEQ multiplex PCR. The profile shows about 9,000 clones, 50% to 75% of them singletons. Source material: tumor-infiltrating cells from bladder cancer. These receptors came from a human donor with urothelial carcinoma.

This clone was detected only a few times. The genes are TRBV9 and TRBJ1-2; D is possibly TRBD1 (5 bases). The V end was cut by 0 bases, the J end by 5 bases, with 17 bases between. Germline-derived CDR1 and CDR2 are SGDLS and YYNGEE. The CDR3 extends over 16 amino acids. CDR3: CASSVASGTHGYGYTF. The CDR3 DNA reads TGTGCCAGCAGCGTAGCCTCGGGGACTCATGGGTATGGCTACACCTTC.

V and J are TRBV18 and TRBJ2-7; 9 bases align to TRBD1. The CDR3 length is 17 residues. The germline V gene encodes CDR1 KGHSH and CDR2 LQKENI. Trimming took 6 bases from V and 0 from J; bases not matched to a gene: 12. The CDR3 DNA reads as TGTGCCAGCTCTCCTACAGGGGGCGGGTTTAGCTCCTACGAGCAGTACTTC. It codes for CASSPTGGGFSSYEQYF.